The present T cell receptor (beta chain) was sequenced within a study of cytomegalovirus exposure and HLA in healthy donors. The PCR had 60 Vbeta and 13 Jbeta primers. Some clones are missing from TCRdb's copy, which holds only in-frame ones; the method was immunoSEQ multiplex PCR. Found here are 100,000 to 150,000 clones, about 73% of them singletons; the top ten hold approximately 2.1%. Germline CDR1 is LGHNT and CDR2 is FRNRAP. Unmatched junction bases numbered 2, after V lost 6 bases and J lost 1 base. The CDR3 runs to 15 residues. The sequenced material came from PBMCs. This TCR was recovered from a woman in her forties in good health and CMV-seropositive. This sequence joins TRBV12-5 and TRBJ1-5; 11 bases match TRBD1. The CDR3 nucleotides are TGTGCTAGTGGGGGGACAGGGGGGAGCAATCAGCCCCAGCATTTT. Translated, it gives CASGGTGGSNQPQHF.